The next 22 T cell receptor beta chains were all read from a single sample in a study of CD4 T cells in relation to SARS-CoV-2 and coronaviruses. TCRdb's table, derived via immunoSEQ multiplex PCR, lists solely in-frame clones and lacks some. The table has 35,000 to 40,000 clones, roughly 88% seen once. Sample: memory CD4+ T cells from PBMCs. The origin of the receptors is an adult with COVID-19.

The J gene is TRBJ2-3, the V gene TRBV21-1; the table's D call TRBD1 went unverified against the DNA. TRBV21-1 counts as a pseudogene. CDR3 size: 16 residues. CDR3 coding DNA: TGTGCCAGCAGCACCCGGGACACACAAAACACAGATACGCAGTATTTT. This codes for CASSTRDTQNTDTQYF.

The V and J genes are TRBV5-1 and TRBJ2-2; 11 positions agree with TRBD1. Germline V gene sequence: CDR1 SGHRS, CDR2 YFSETQ. The V gene end was trimmed by 4 bases and the J gene end by 5 bases; junction bases not matched to a gene: 7. The CDR3 covers 16 residues. This CDR3 reads CASSIGQGAWTGELFF. Written as DNA, the CDR3 is TGCGCCAGCAGCATCGGACAGGGGGCATGGACCGGGGAGCTGTTTTTT.

This clone was detected only once. The chain carries TRBV19 and TRBJ2-2; 12 positions match TRBD2. This CDR3 has 15 residues. From germline, CDR1 is LNHDA and CDR2 SQIVND (reference sequence). J was trimmed by 7 bases and V by 4 bases; bases with no gene match: 4. The CDR3 region is CASSTSGGVNGELFF. The CDR3 nucleotides read TGTGCCAGTAGTACTAGCGGGGGGGTGAACGGGGAGCTGTTTTTT.

The rearrangement links TRBV7-9 to TRBJ1-4; D is unresolved. V lost 3 bases and J 0 bases, leaving 5 bases between the germline ends. Germline CDR1 is SEHNR and CDR2 is FQNEAQ (reference sequence). This CDR3 contains 14 residues. The CDR3 nucleotides are TGTGCCAGCAGCTTTTCAGCAACTAATGAAAAACTGTTTTTT. The encoded protein is CASSFSATNEKLFF.

CDR3: CASSWDPRNTIYF. DNA for the CDR3: TGTGCCAGCAGTTGGGACCCCCGAAACACCATATATTTT. The rearrangement uses TRBV6-5 and TRBJ1-3; maybe TRBD1 (5 bases). The V gene's germline CDR1 is MNHEY and CDR2 SVGAGI. V was cut by 4 bases and J by 5 bases, with 9 bases left in between. The CDR3 loop spans 13 amino acids.

This sequence joins TRBV2 and TRBJ1-1; 9 bases map to TRBD1. Losses at the gene ends were 2 bases for V and 4 bases for J; bases not matched to a gene: 5. Germline V gene data show CDR1 as SNHLY and CDR2 as FYNNEI. The CDR3 runs 15 residues. CDR3 sequence reads: CASSESGQGPTEAFF. The CDR3 coding sequence is TGTGCCAGCAGTGAATCCGGACAGGGGCCCACTGAAGCTTTCTTT.

V usage is TRBV25-1 and J usage is TRBJ2-3; 8 nucleotides line up with TRBD2. J lost 0 bases, V lost 4 bases, and 6 bases had no gene match. CDR3 size: 16 residues. Germline values: CDR1 MGHDK, CDR2 SYGVNS. CDR3 bases: TGTGCCAGCAGTGCCACTAGCGGCCTTAGCACAGATACGCAGTATTTT. Protein: CASSATSGLSTDTQYF. The variable domain in full, with the rest retrieved from reference TRBV25-1 and TRBJ2-3, is EADIYQTPRYLVIGTGKKITLECSQTMGHDKMYWYQQDPGMELHLIHYSYGVNSTEKGDLSSESTVSRIRTEHFPLTLESARPSHTSQYLCASSATSGLSTDTQYFGPGTRLTVL.

The V gene is TRBV7-2, the J gene TRBJ2-3; 9 bases map to TRBD2. V lost 0 bases, J lost 6 bases, and 10 bases stayed unmatched. Germline values: CDR1 SGHTA, CDR2 FQGNSA. This CDR3 is 17 amino acids long. CDR3 DNA: TGTGCCAGCAGCTTAGCGGGGTCTAGCGGGGTTACTGATACGCAGTATTTT. This translates into CASSLAGSSGVTDTQYF.

The chain combines TRBV27 with TRBJ2-5, with D possibly being TRBD2 (6 bases). The V gene lost 6 bases and the J gene lost 5 bases, with 16 bases spanning the gap. The germline gives CDR1 MNHEY, CDR2 SMNVEV (reference sequence). The CDR3 is 14 residues long. CDR3 nucleotide sequence: TGTGCCAGCAGACATCGGGGGTCTCGTGAGACCCAGTACTTC. Translation: CASRHRGSRETQYF.

This clone was counted between two and nine times. V is TRBV24-1 and J is TRBJ1-5; possibly TRBD1 for D (5 bases). CDR3 size: 14 residues. Looked up from germline, CDR1 is KGHDR and CDR2 is SFDVKD. Trimming took off 6 bases at V and 6 bases at J, with 14 bases between the two ends. CDR3 protein: CATSLQGGTQPQHF. The CDR3 DNA is TGTGCCACCAGTCTGCAGGGAGGTACTCAGCCCCAGCATTTT.

The V gene is TRBV2, the J gene TRBJ2-3; TRBD2 is a possible D gene (6 bases). CDR1 and CDR2 (germline): SNHLY, FYNNEI. V lost 7 bases and J 4 bases, leaving 15 bases between the germline ends. CDR3 size: 14 residues. CDR3 in DNA: TGTGCCAGCAAACTACTAGGGACTGCAGATACGCAGTATTTT. Its protein is CASKLLGTADTQYF.

The chain combines TRBV3-1 (or the pseudogene TRBV3-2) with TRBJ2-5, with D tentatively TRBD1 (5 bases). The CDR3 length is 12 residues. The V end lost 2 bases, the J end lost 13 bases, and 14 bases lay between the germline ends. CDR1 LGHDT and CDR2 YNNKEL come from the germline V gene (reference sequence). The CDR3 reads CASSQPDSPLYF. The CDR3 coding sequence is TGTGCCAGCAGCCAACCCGACAGCCCCCTGTACTTC.

In this sample, this clone turned up once. V and J are TRBV27 and TRBJ2-3; the D gene is possibly TRBD1 (6 bases). The CDR3 has 15 residues. Germline CDR1 and CDR2: MNHEY and SMNVEV (reference sequence). V shed 4 bases and J shed 5 bases, with 16 bases lying between them. The CDR3 DNA sequence: TGTGCCAGCAGTTCCACAGGGACGTTAGGAGATACGCAGTATTTT. The encoded protein is CASSSTGTLGDTQYF.

V gene TRBV5-1 combines with J gene TRBJ2-1; possible D gene TRBD1, 7 bases. The V gene's germline CDR1 is SGHRS and CDR2 YFSETQ. V lost 3 bases and J lost 7, with 17 bases in between. There are 15 residues in the CDR3. CDR3 sequence (DNA): TGCGCCAGCAGCTCCGGAGGGGGCTGGGGAAATGAGCAGTTCTTC. This encodes CASSSGGGWGNEQFF.

This chain joins TRBV14 and TRBJ2-2, with D tentatively TRBD1 (5 bases). V was cut by 1 base and J by 5 bases, with 11 bases left in between. This CDR3 has 15 amino acids. CDR1 SGHDN and CDR2 FVKESK come from the germline V gene. The CDR3 protein is CASSQVKGWTGELFF. In DNA, the CDR3 is TGTGCCAGCAGCCAAGTGAAGGGGTGGACCGGGGAGCTGTTTTTT.

The chain combines TRBV4-3 with TRBJ2-7, with D perhaps matching TRBD2 (5 bases). Deletions cut 0 bases from V and 3 bases from J, with 12 bases between. Germline V lookup: CDR1 LGHNA, CDR2 YSLEER. The CDR3 extends over 15 amino acids. In nucleotides, the CDR3 is TGCGCCAGCAGCCAAGAACGGGATTCGGTCTACGAGCAGTACTTC. Translating it yields CASSQERDSVYEQYF.

This clone was recorded only once. This sequence joins TRBV5-1 and TRBJ2-5; perhaps TRBD1 as D (7 bases). The CDR3 runs 15 residues. CDR1 and CDR2 (germline): SGHRS, YFSETQ. V was clipped by 1 base and J by 2 bases, with 12 bases between them. The CDR3 sequence: CASSLPRGAQETQYF. Written as DNA, the CDR3 is TGCGCCAGCAGCTTGCCCAGGGGGGCTCAAGAGACCCAGTACTTC.

The chain couples TRBV11-3 to TRBJ1-1, with D tentatively TRBD1 (6 bases). The length of the CDR3 is 14 residues. Trimming cost V 6 bases and J 3 bases, with 14 bases left between them. Germline V gene sequence: CDR1 SGHNT, CDR2 YENEEA. CDR3 DNA: TGTGCCAGCAGTACTTGGGGGGCGCACACTGAAGCTTTCTTT. Residues: CASSTWGAHTEAFF.

This clone showed up just once. J is TRBJ2-5 and V is TRBV2; D not certain. Germline V CDR1 and CDR2: SNHLY, FYNNEI. Trimming took off 8 bases at V and 5 bases at J, with 21 bases between the two ends. This CDR3 region has 15 residues. CDR3 protein: CASQPPRAEGETQYF. The CDR3 DNA sequence: TGTGCCAGCCAGCCCCCTCGGGCCGAAGGGGAGACCCAGTACTTC.

V gene TRBV9 combines with J gene TRBJ1-2; the D is unclear. The germline CDR1 and CDR2 sequences are SGDLS and YYNGEE. The CDR3 loop spans 13 amino acids. V was pared by 0 bases and J by 8 bases, with 11 bases between. DNA for the CDR3: TGTGCCAGCAGCGTAGGGTCACGGGAAGGCTACACCTTC. Translated: CASSVGSREGYTF.

About this clone itself: The sample carries other DNA sequences with the same CDR3. The gene calls are TRBV14 and TRBJ1-2; maybe TRBD1 (5 bases). Trimming took 0 bases from V and 4 from J, leaving 6 bases between them. This CDR3 has 13 residues. Germline values: CDR1 SGHDN, CDR2 FVKESK. CDR3 sequence: CASSQDRVYGYTF. The DNA of the CDR3 is TGTGCCAGCAGCCAAGACAGGGTCTATGGCTACACCTTC. The whole variable domain, filled in from reference TRBV14 and TRBJ1-2, reads EAGVTQFPSHSVIEKGQTVTLRCDPISGHDNLYWYRRVMGKEIKFLLHFVKESKQDESGMPNNRFLAERTGGTYSTLKVQPAELEDSGVYFCASSQDRVYGYTFGSGTRLTVV.

This chain connects TRBV2 to TRBJ1-2, with D possibly TRBD1 on 6 matching bases. The CDR3 is 14 residues long. Trimming took off 6 bases at V and 0 bases at J, with 11 bases between the two ends. CDR1 is SNHLY and CDR2 is FYNNEI in the germline V gene. The DNA for the CDR3 is TGTGCCAGCAGGCCAGGGACAACTAACTATGGCTACACCTTC. Its translation: CASRPGTTNYGYTF.